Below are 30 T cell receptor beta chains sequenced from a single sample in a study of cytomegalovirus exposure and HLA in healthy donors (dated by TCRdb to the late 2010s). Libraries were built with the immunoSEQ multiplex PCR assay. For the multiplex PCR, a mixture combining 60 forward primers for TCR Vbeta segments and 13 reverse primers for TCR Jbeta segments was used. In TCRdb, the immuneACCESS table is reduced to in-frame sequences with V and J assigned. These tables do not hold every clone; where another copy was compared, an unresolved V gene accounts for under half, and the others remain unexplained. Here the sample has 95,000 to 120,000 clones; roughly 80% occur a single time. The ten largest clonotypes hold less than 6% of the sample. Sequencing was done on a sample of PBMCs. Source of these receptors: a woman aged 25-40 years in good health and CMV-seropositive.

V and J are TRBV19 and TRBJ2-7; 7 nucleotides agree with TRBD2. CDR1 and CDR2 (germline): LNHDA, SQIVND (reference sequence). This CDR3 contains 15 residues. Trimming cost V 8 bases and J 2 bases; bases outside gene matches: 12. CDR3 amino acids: CASSMSASGAYEQYF. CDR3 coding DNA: TGTGCCAGTTCTATGTCAGCCAGCGGGGCCTACGAGCAGTACTTC.

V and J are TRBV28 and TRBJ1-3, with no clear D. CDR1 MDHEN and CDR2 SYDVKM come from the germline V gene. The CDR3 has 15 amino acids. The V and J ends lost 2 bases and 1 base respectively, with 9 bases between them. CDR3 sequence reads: CASSLGDKSGNTIYF. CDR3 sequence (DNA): TGTGCCAGCAGTTTAGGCGACAAATCTGGAAACACCATATATTTT. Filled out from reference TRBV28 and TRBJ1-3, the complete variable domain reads DVKVTQSSRYLVKRTGEKVFLECVQDMDHENMFWYRQDPGLGLRLIYFSYDVKMKEKGDIPEGYSVSREKKERFSLILESASTNQTSMYLCASSLGDKSGNTIYFGEGSWLTVV.

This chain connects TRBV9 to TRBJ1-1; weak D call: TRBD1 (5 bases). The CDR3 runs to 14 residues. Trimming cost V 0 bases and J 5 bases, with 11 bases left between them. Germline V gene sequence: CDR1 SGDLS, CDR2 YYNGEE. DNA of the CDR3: TGTGCCAGCAGCGTAGGGGGGGATGGGACTGAAGCTTTCTTT. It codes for CASSVGGDGTEAFF.

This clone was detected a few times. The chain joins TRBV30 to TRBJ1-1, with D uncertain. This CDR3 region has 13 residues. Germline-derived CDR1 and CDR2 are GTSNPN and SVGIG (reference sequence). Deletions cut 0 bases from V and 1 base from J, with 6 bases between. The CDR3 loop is CAWSVARNTEAFF. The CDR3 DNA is TGTGCCTGGAGTGTTGCCAGGAACACTGAAGCTTTCTTT.

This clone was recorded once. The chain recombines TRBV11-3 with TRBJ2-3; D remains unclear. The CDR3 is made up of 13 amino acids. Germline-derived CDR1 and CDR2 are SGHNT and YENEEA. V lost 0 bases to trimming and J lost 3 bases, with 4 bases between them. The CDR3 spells CASSLDLTDTQYF. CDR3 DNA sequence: TGTGCCAGCAGCTTAGATCTAACAGATACGCAGTATTTT.

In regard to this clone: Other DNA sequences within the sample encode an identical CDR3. As DNA, the CDR3 is TGTGCCAGCAGCCCCCGACACCCTAGCGGGCTACTCCAAGAGACCCAGTACTTC. It codes for CASSPRHPSGLLQETQYF. The chain carries TRBV4-2 and TRBJ2-5; 8 bases map to TRBD2. Germline V gene lookup returns CDR1 LGHNA and CDR2 YNFKEQ. This CDR3 contains 18 residues. The V gene end was trimmed by 4 bases and the J gene end by 1 base; junction bases not matched to a gene: 14.

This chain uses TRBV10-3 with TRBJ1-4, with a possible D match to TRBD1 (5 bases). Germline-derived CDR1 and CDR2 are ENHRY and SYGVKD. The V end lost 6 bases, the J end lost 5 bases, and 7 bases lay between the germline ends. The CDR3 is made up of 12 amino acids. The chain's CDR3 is CAISRQNEKLFF. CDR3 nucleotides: TGTGCCATCAGCCGACAGAATGAAAAACTGTTTTTT.

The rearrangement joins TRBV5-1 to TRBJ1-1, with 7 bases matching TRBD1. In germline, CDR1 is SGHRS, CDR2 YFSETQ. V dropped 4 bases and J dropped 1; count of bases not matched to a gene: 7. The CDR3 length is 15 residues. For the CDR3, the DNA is TGCGCCAGCAGCATGGGACAGAGCCGGAACACTGAAGCTTTCTTT. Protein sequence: CASSMGQSRNTEAFF.

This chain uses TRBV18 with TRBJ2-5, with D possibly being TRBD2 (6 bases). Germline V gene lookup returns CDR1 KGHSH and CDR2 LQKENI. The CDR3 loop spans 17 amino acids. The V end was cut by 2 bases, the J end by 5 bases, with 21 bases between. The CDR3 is CASSPSGSLLIQETQYF. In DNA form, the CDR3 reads TGTGCCAGCTCACCATCCGGGAGCCTCTTAATCCAGGAGACCCAGTACTTC.

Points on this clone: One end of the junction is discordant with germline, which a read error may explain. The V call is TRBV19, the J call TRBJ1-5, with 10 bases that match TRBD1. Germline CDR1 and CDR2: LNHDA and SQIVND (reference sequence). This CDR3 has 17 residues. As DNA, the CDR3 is TGTGCCAGTAGTGTAGACAGGGGGCGGAATAGCAATCAGCCCCAGCATTTT. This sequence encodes CASSVDRGRNSNQPQHF.

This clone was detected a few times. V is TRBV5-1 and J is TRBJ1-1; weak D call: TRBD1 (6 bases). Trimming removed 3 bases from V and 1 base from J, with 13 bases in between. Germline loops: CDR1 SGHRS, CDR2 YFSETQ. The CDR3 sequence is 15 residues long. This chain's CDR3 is CASSSTTGTNTEAFF. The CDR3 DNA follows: TGCGCCAGCAGCTCAACGACAGGTACGAACACTGAAGCTTTCTTT.

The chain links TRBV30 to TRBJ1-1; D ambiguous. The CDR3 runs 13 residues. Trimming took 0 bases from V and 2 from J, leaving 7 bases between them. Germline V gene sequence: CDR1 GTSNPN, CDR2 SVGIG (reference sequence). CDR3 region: CAWSVGLNTEAFF. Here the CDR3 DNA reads TGTGCCTGGAGTGTCGGGTTAAACACTGAAGCTTTCTTT.

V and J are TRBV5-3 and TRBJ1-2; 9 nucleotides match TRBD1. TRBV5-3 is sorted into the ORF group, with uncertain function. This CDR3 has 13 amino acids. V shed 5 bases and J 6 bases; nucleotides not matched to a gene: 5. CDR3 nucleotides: TGTGCCAGAAGACAGGGGGCGTATCATGGCTACACCTTC. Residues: CARRQGAYHGYTF.

The CDR3 DNA follows: TGTGCCAGCAGCACCCGGACTAGCGGGAGTCTCGAGCAGTACTTC. Residues: CASSTRTSGSLEQYF. The V gene is TRBV13, the J gene TRBJ2-7; 13 bases agree with TRBD2. This CDR3 is built from 15 residues. V shed 5 bases, J shed 6 bases, and the junction held 7 bases outside the gene matches. Germline CDR1 PRHDT, CDR2 FYEKMQ (reference sequence). Full variable domain (outside the CDR3, taken from reference TRBV13 and TRBJ2-7): AAGVIQSPRHLIKEKRETATLKCYPIPRHDTVYWYQQGPGQDPQFLISFYEKMQSDKGSIPDRFSAQQFSDYHSELNMSSLELGDSALYFCASSTRTSGSLEQYFGPGTRLTVT.

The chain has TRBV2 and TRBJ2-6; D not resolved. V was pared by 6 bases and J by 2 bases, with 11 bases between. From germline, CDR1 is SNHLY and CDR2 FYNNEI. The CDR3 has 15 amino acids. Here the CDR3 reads CASRGLVAGANVLTF. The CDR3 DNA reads TGTGCCAGCAGAGGCCTAGTAGCTGGGGCCAACGTCCTGACTTTC. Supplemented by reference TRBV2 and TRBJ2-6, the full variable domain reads EPEVTQTPSHQVTQMGQEVILRCVPISNHLYFYWYRQILGQKVEFLVSFYNNEISEKSEIFDDQFSVERPDGSNFTLKIRSTKLEDSAMYFCASRGLVAGANVLTFGAGSRLTVL.

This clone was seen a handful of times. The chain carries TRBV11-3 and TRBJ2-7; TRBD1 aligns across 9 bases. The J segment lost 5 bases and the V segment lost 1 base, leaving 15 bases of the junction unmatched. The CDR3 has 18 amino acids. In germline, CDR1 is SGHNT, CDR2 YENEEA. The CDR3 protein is CASSLGTGTGTEPDEQYF. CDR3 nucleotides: TGTGCCAGCAGCTTAGGTACCGGGACAGGGACGGAGCCCGACGAGCAGTACTTC.

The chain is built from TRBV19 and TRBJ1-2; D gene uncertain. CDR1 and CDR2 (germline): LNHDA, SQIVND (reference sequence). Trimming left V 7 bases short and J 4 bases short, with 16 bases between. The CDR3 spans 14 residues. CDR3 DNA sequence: TGTGCCAGTAATACTTGGGGAGTCCCCTATGGCTACACCTTC. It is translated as CASNTWGVPYGYTF.

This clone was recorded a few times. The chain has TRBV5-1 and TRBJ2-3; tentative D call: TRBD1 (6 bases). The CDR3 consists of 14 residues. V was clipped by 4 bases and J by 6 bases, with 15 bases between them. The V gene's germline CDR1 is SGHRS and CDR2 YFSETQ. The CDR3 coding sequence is TGCGCCAGCAGCGGCACAGGGAGTCGCGATACGCAGTATTTT. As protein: CASSGTGSRDTQYF.

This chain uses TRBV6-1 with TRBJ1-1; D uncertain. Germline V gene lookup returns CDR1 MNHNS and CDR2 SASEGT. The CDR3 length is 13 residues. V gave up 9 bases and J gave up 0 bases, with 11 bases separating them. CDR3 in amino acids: CASTVAVNTEAFF. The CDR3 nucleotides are TGTGCCAGTACGGTGGCGGTGAACACTGAAGCTTTCTTT.

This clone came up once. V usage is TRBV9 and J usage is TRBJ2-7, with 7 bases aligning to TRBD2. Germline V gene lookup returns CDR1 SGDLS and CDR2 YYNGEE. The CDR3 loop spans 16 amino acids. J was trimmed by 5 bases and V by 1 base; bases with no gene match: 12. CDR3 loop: CASSVISSAGVHEQYF. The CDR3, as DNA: TGTGCCAGCAGCGTAATAAGTTCGGCGGGAGTCCACGAGCAGTACTTC.

CDR3 nucleotide sequence: TGTGCCAGCTCACCCTCCATACTAGAGCGCGGCGAAAGTGAGCAGTTCTTC. Amino acid sequence: CASSPSILERGESEQFF. The rearrangement joins TRBV18 to TRBJ2-1; maybe TRBD2 (5 bases). This CDR3 region has 17 residues. In germline, CDR1 is KGHSH, CDR2 LQKENI. V lost 3 bases and J lost 9, with 24 bases in between.

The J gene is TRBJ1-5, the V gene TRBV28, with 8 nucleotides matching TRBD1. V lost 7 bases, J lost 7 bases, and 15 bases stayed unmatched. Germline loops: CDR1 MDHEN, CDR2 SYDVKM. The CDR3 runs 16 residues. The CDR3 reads CASTTNSDRGWQPQHF. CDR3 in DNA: TGTGCCAGCACAACCAATTCCGACAGGGGCTGGCAGCCCCAGCATTTT.

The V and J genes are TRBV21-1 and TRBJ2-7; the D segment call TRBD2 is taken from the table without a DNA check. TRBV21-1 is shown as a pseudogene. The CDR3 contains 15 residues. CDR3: CASSKGGQSSYEQYF. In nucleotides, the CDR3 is TGTGCCAGCAGCAAGGGGGGTCAGAGCTCCTACGAGCAGTACTTC.

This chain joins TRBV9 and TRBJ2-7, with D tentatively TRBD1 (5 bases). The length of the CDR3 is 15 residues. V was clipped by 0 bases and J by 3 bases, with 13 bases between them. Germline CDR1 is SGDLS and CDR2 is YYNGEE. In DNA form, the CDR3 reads TGTGCCAGCAGCGTAGATGTGACAGTAATCTACGAGCAGTACTTC. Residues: CASSVDVTVIYEQYF.

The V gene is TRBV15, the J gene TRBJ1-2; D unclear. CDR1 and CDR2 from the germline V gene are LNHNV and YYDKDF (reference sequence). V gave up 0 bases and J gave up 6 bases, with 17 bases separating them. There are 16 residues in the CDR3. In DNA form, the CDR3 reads TGTGCCACCAGCAGAGATAACGGGAGGGCGGCGCATGGCTACACCTTC. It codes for CATSRDNGRAAHGYTF. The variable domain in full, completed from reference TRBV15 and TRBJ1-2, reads DAMVIQNPRYQVTQFGKPVTLSCSQTLNHNVMYWYQQKSSQAPKLLFHYYDKDFNNEADTPDNFQSRRPNTSFCFLDIRSPGLGDTAMYLCATSRDNGRAAHGYTFGSGTRLTVV.

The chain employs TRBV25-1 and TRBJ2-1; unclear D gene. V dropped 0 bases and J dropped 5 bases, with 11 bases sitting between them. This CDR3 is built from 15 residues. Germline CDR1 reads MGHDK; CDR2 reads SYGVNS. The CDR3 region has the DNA TGTGCCAGCAGTGAATATGGTAGCATCGACAATGAGCAGTTCTTC. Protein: CASSEYGSIDNEQFF.

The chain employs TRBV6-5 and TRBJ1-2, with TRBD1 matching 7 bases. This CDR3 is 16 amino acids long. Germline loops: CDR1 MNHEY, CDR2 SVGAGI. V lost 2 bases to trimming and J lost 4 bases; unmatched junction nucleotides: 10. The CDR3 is CASSYPPGQNLYGYTF. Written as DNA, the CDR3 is TGTGCCAGCAGTTACCCACCGGGACAGAATCTCTATGGCTACACCTTC.

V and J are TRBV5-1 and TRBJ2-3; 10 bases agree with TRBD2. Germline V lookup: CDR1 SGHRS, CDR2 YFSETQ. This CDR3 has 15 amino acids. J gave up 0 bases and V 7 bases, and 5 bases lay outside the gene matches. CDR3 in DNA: TGCGCCAGCGGCCTTAGCGGGGGGAGCACAGATACGCAGTATTTT. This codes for CASGLSGGSTDTQYF. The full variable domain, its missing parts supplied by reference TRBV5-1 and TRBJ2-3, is KAGVTQTPRYLIKTRGQQVTLSCSPISGHRSVSWYQQTPGQGLQFLFEYFSETQRNKGNFPGRFSGRQFSNSRSEMNVSTLELGDSALYLCASGLSGGSTDTQYFGPGTRLTVL.

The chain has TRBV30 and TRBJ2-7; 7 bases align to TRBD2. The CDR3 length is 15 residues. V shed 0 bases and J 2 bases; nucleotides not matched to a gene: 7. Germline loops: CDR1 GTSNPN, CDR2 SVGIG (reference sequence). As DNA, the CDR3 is TGTGCCTGGAGTGTGGGCGGGAGCCCTCCCTACGAGCAGTACTTC. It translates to CAWSVGGSPPYEQYF.

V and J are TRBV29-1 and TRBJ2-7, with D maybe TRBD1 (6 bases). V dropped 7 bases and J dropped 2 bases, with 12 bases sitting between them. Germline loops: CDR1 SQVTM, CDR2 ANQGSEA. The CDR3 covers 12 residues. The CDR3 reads CSATGFTYEQYF. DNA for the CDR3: TGCAGCGCAACAGGGTTTACCTACGAGCAGTACTTC.